The sample holds one count of the clone carrying this T cell receptor beta chain. This entry is derived from a study of cytomegalovirus exposure and HLA in healthy donors. Unrecorded immune exposures were likely, despite nominal health at sampling. The study ran its PCR with 60 Vbeta and 13 Jbeta primers. The table came from immunoSEQ multiplex PCR; TCRdb's copy has only in-frame clones and leaves some out. The top ten hold 2% to 2.5% of the sample, which has about 130,000 clones, around 77% seen once. The TCR sequence derives from a man in his thirties or forties in good health and CMV-seronegative. Sequencing was performed on PBMCs.

CDR3 amino acids: CASSSRAAGGTDEQYF. The CDR3 DNA is TGTGCCAGCAGCTCCAGGGCGGCGGGAGGAACGGACGAGCAGTACTTC. This chain joins TRBV7-9 and TRBJ2-7, with 8 bases that match TRBD2. V was pared by 4 bases and J by 5 bases, with 13 bases of the junction left unmatched. CDR1 is SEHNR and CDR2 is FQNEAQ in the germline V gene (reference sequence). The CDR3 totals 16 residues.